Presented here are 29 T cell receptor beta chains from one specimen sequenced in a study of blood T cell repertoires in COVID-19. Some clones are missing from TCRdb's copy, which holds only in-frame ones; the method was immunoSEQ multiplex PCR. The sample records some 240,000 clones, approximately 90% being singletons. Sequencing was carried out using peripheral blood. Receptors originate from a man aged 55 to 70 with COVID-19, enrolled during active disease.

The chain carries TRBV19 and TRBJ2-5, with D tentatively TRBD1 (6 bases). V shed 1 base and J shed 3 bases, with 9 bases lying between them. Germline values: CDR1 LNHDA, CDR2 SQIVND (reference sequence). The CDR3 is 14 amino acids. CDR3 sequence (DNA): TGTGCCAGTAGTATAGCACAGGGAAAAGAGACCCAGTACTTC. It translates to CASSIAQGKETQYF.

This rearrangement joins TRBV6-1 to TRBJ2-3; 10 bases match TRBD2. The trim removed 2 bases at V and 5 bases at J, leaving 13 bases unmatched. The CDR3 runs to 18 residues. Germline V gives CDR1 MNHNS, CDR2 SASEGT. As DNA, the CDR3 is TGTGCCAGCAGTGAATACCCTAGCGGGGGACACCCCCAAGATACGCAGTATTTT. Translation: CASSEYPSGGHPQDTQYF.

This chain links TRBV7-9 with TRBJ1-6; D not certain. With 0 bases removed from V and 7 bases from J, the gap between germline ends came to 7 bases. Germline CDR1 and CDR2: SEHNR and FQNEAQ (reference sequence). CDR3 length equals 14 residues. The CDR3 reads CASSLAPVNSPLHF. In DNA, the CDR3 is TGTGCCAGCAGCTTAGCGCCGGTGAATTCACCCCTCCACTTT.

This clone was recorded once. The chain couples TRBV18 to TRBJ2-6; no firm D call. V lost 7 bases and J lost 0, with 10 bases in between. The CDR3 covers 15 residues. The germline V gene has CDR1 KGHSH and CDR2 LQKENI. CDR3 sequence reads: CASFSPGSGANVLTF. The CDR3 DNA reads as TGTGCCAGCTTCTCTCCGGGCTCTGGGGCCAACGTCCTGACTTTC.

The chain employs TRBV6-2 or TRBV6-3 and TRBJ1-2; possibly TRBD1 for D (6 bases). Trimming took 4 bases from V and 8 from J, leaving 20 bases between them. The CDR3 length is 15 residues. CDR1 MNHEY and CDR2 SVGEGT come from the germline V gene. The CDR3 nucleotides read TGTGCCAGCAGTTGGTGCGACAGGACGAACTGCGGCTACACCTTC. This encodes CASSWCDRTNCGYTF.

The chain is built from TRBV5-6 and TRBJ1-1; 10 bases match TRBD1. Germline CDR1 SGHDT, CDR2 YYEEEE. Losses at the gene ends were 0 bases for V and 3 bases for J; bases not matched to a gene: 5. The CDR3 runs 16 residues. CDR3 bases: TGTGCCAGCAGCTTGGGACAGGGGGCGATATACACTGAAGCTTTCTTT. Its translation is CASSLGQGAIYTEAFF.

The chain joins TRBV7-3 to TRBJ2-5; 8 bases are a match to TRBD1. The CDR3 consists of 17 residues. Losses at the gene ends were 1 base for V and 4 bases for J; bases not matched to a gene: 11. Germline V gene sequence: CDR1 SGHTA, CDR2 FQGTGA. This CDR3 reads CASSLNPDRGEGETQYF. In nucleotides, the CDR3 is TGTGCCAGCAGCTTAAACCCCGACAGGGGCGAAGGAGAGACCCAGTACTTC. Together with reference TRBV7-3 and TRBJ2-5, the CDR3 gives the full variable domain: GAGVSQTPSNKVTEKGKYVELRCDPISGHTALYWYRQSLGQGPEFLIYFQGTGAADDSGLPNDRFFAVRPEGSVSTLKIQRTERGDSAVYLCASSLNPDRGEGETQYFGPGTRLLVL.

This chain links TRBV7-2 with TRBJ1-2; unclear D gene. The CDR3 has 14 amino acids. The germline V gene has CDR1 SGHTA and CDR2 FQGNSA. V was shortened by 1 base and J by 5 bases, with 11 bases between the two germline ends. The CDR3 nucleotides are TGTGCCAGCAGCTTAGGGCGGACTGAGTATGGCTACACCTTC. This codes for CASSLGRTEYGYTF.

This chain joins TRBV4-2 and TRBJ2-1; 9 bases are shared with TRBD2. CDR1 is LGHNA, CDR2 YNFKEQ, per germline. The V segment lost 3 bases and the J segment 1 base; nucleotides outside the gene matches: 4. The CDR3 runs to 16 residues. CDR3 in DNA: TGTGCCAGCAGCCAGCAGACTAGCGGATCCTACAATGAGCAGTTCTTC. This gives the protein CASSQQTSGSYNEQFF.

This rearrangement joins TRBV9 to TRBJ2-7; 9 bases match TRBD1. Trimming took 4 bases from V and 4 from J; bases not matched to a gene: 9. This CDR3 is built from 15 residues. Germline CDR1 is SGDLS and CDR2 is YYNGEE. The CDR3 DNA reads as TGTGCCAGCAGCCTAGGACAGGGGACCTTTTACGAGCAGTACTTC. Translation: CASSLGQGTFYEQYF.

This clone has just one count. The chain couples TRBV5-4 to TRBJ1-1, with 9 bases fitting TRBD1. The V gene end was trimmed by 0 bases and the J gene end by 8 bases; junction bases not matched to a gene: 2. CDR3 length: 13 amino acids. The V gene's germline CDR1 is SGHNT and CDR2 YYREEE (reference sequence). The CDR3 DNA follows: TGTGCCAGCAGCTTGGGACAGGGGGGCGAAGCTTTCTTT. Protein product: CASSLGQGGEAFF.

The V and J genes are TRBV10-1 and TRBJ1-6; the match to TRBD1 covers 10 bases. V shed 9 bases and J 7 bases; nucleotides not matched to a gene: 3. In germline, CDR1 is WNHNN, CDR2 SYGVQD (reference sequence). This CDR3 comprises 13 residues. The CDR3 reads CASGDRGNSPLHF. Written as DNA, the CDR3 is TGCGCCAGTGGGGACAGGGGAAATTCACCCCTCCACTTT.

This chain connects TRBV28 to TRBJ2-7; 7 nucleotides match TRBD2. The CDR3 runs 15 residues. The trim removed 2 bases at V and 0 bases at J, leaving 4 bases unmatched. Germline V gene data show CDR1 as MDHEN and CDR2 as SYDVKM. DNA of the CDR3: TGTGCCAGCAGTTTAGTCCGGGAGGTCTCCTACGAGCAGTACTTC. This encodes CASSLVREVSYEQYF.

V gene TRBV7-9 combines with J gene TRBJ2-2; 8 nucleotides agree with TRBD1. The V gene's germline CDR1 is SEHNR and CDR2 FQNEAQ (reference sequence). The V segment lost 7 bases and the J segment 7 bases; nucleotides outside the gene matches: 5. This CDR3 spans 13 amino acids. CDR3 bases: TGTGCCAGCAACATACAGGGGGACGGGGAGCTGTTTTTT. Translating gives CASNIQGDGELFF.

V and J are TRBV7-3 and TRBJ1-1; D uncertain. The length of the CDR3 is 14 residues. Germline CDR1 SGHTA, CDR2 FQGTGA. The V and J ends lost 6 bases and 5 bases respectively, with 16 bases between them. This CDR3 reads CASRSNRRETEAFF. DNA for the CDR3: TGTGCCAGCAGGTCGAACCGACGGGAGACTGAAGCTTTCTTT.

The chain is built from TRBV12-3 or TRBV12-4 and TRBJ2-2; the D is unclear. The CDR3 has 13 amino acids. V dropped 2 bases and J dropped 6 bases, with 7 bases sitting between them. The CDR3 coding sequence is TGTGCCAGCAGTTTAAGAGGTCCCGGGGAGCTGTTTTTT. Protein: CASSLRGPGELFF.

V is TRBV5-1 and J is TRBJ2-3; tentative D call: TRBD1 (6 bases). The V end was cut by 2 bases, the J end by 2 bases, with 12 bases between. CDR1 and CDR2 from the germline V gene are SGHRS and YFSETQ. The CDR3 has 15 residues. The CDR3 DNA sequence: TGCGCCAGCAGCTTTGACAGGCGTCACACAGATACGCAGTATTTT. Translation gives CASSFDRRHTDTQYF.

The chain carries TRBV5-1 and TRBJ2-5, with D possibly being TRBD1 (6 bases). Germline CDR1 is SGHRS and CDR2 is YFSETQ. V shed 0 bases and J shed 2 bases, with 11 bases lying between them. The CDR3 contains 15 residues. CDR3 sequence reads: CASSLVPRGQETQYF. CDR3 in DNA: TGCGCCAGCAGCTTGGTCCCCAGGGGACAAGAGACCCAGTACTTC.

This clone occurred once. The chain couples TRBV6-1 to TRBJ1-5; no definite D call. Trimming cost V 1 base and J 4 bases, with 11 bases left between them. The germline V gene encodes CDR1 MNHNS and CDR2 SASEGT. The CDR3 totals 15 residues. CDR3 coding DNA: TGTGCCAGCAGTGAAGAGGAGGAGGTTAATCAGCCCCAGCATTTT. This encodes CASSEEEEVNQPQHF.

The chain is built from TRBV11-3 and TRBJ1-1, with a weak D call TRBD1 (5 bases). Germline V gives CDR1 SGHNT, CDR2 YENEEA. The CDR3 is 13 amino acids. The germline V and J ends were trimmed by 8 bases and 0 bases, with 10 bases remaining between them. Here the CDR3 reads CASRGNMNTEAFF. In nucleotides, the CDR3 is TGTGCCAGCCGGGGGAACATGAACACTGAAGCTTTCTTT.

The chain carries TRBV2 and TRBJ1-1; 11 nucleotides align to TRBD1. The germline CDR1 and CDR2 sequences are SNHLY and FYNNEI. This CDR3 has 15 amino acids. J was trimmed by 4 bases and V by 7 bases; bases with no gene match: 8. The CDR3 DNA reads as TGTGCCAGCAAGCGTCGGACAGGGGGCTTCACTGAAGCTTTCTTT. It specifies CASKRRTGGFTEAFF.

This chain joins TRBV28 and TRBJ1-1; D not certain. V lost 7 bases, J lost 1 base, and 10 bases lay in between. The CDR3 contains 13 residues. Germline CDR1 reads MDHEN; CDR2 reads SYDVKM. DNA of the CDR3: TGTGCCAGCATTTGGGCCGCGAACACTGAAGCTTTCTTT. Its protein is CASIWAANTEAFF. Using reference TRBV28 and TRBJ1-1 for the parts outside the CDR3, the full variable domain is DVKVTQSSRYLVKRTGEKVFLECVQDMDHENMFWYRQDPGLGLRLIYFSYDVKMKEKGDIPEGYSVSREKKERFSLILESASTNQTSMYLCASIWAANTEAFFGQGTRLTVV.

The J gene is TRBJ1-1, the V gene TRBV30; unclear D gene. The V gene lost 2 bases and the J gene lost 1 base, with 14 bases spanning the gap. The CDR3 sequence is 15 residues long. Germline-derived CDR1 and CDR2 are GTSNPN and SVGIG (reference sequence). The CDR3 here is CAWSTGSKQNTEAFF. CDR3 bases: TGTGCCTGGAGTACTGGGAGTAAACAGAACACTGAAGCTTTCTTT.

This chain links TRBV19 with TRBJ2-7; TRBD1 agrees at 12 bases. V lost 3 bases, J lost 5 bases, and 5 bases stayed unmatched. CDR3 length equals 15 residues. Germline V gene lookup returns CDR1 LNHDA and CDR2 SQIVND (reference sequence). The CDR3 loop is CASSMPGQGANEQYF. The DNA for the CDR3 is TGTGCCAGTAGTATGCCGGGACAGGGGGCGAACGAGCAGTACTTC.

This chain connects TRBV2 to TRBJ2-5, with 7 positions matching TRBD1. The CDR3 is made up of 13 amino acids. V lost 2 bases, J lost 5 bases, and 2 bases stayed unmatched. CDR1 SNHLY and CDR2 FYNNEI come from the germline V gene. The CDR3 region has the DNA TGTGCCAGCAGTGAAACAGGGGTGGAGACCCAGTACTTC. This sequence encodes CASSETGVETQYF.

The V and J genes are TRBV14 and TRBJ2-2; 7 positions match TRBD1. Germline CDR1 and CDR2: SGHDN and FVKESK. V trimming: 4 bases; J trimming: 1 base; junction bases outside the gene matches: 6. This CDR3 is built from 16 residues. In DNA, the CDR3 is TGTGCCAGCAGCCGTTCGCAGGGGGTGAACACCGGGGAGCTGTTTTTT. It codes for CASSRSQGVNTGELFF.

V gene TRBV10-1 combines with J gene TRBJ1-1; D not resolved. V dropped 11 bases and J dropped 0 bases, with 7 bases sitting between them. The CDR3 is 11 amino acids. CDR1 is WNHNN and CDR2 is SYGVQD in the germline V gene (reference sequence). The CDR3 loop reads CAAKMNTEAFF. The CDR3 coding sequence is TGCGCCGCGAAGATGAACACTGAAGCTTTCTTT.

This sequence joins TRBV3-1 (or the pseudogene TRBV3-2) and TRBJ1-3, with TRBD1 as a possible D gene (6 bases). V was cut by 3 bases and J by 4 bases, with 13 bases left in between. In germline, CDR1 is LGHDT, CDR2 YNNKEL (reference sequence). This CDR3 is built from 15 residues. The CDR3 protein is CASSHQQGFGNTIYF. The CDR3 DNA reads TGTGCCAGCAGCCACCAACAGGGATTCGGAAACACCATATATTTT.

This clone was seen a single time. The rearrangement joins TRBV5-4 to TRBJ1-2, with TRBD1 matching 11 bases. Germline V gives CDR1 SGHNT, CDR2 YYREEE (reference sequence). The CDR3 runs 16 residues. V trimming: 4 bases; J trimming: 3 bases; junction bases outside the gene matches: 8. The CDR3 is CASSKGQGGPYYGYTF. The CDR3 region has the DNA TGTGCCAGCAGCAAGGGACAGGGGGGGCCTTACTATGGCTACACCTTC. Supplemented by reference TRBV5-4 and TRBJ1-2, the full variable domain reads ETGVTQSPTHLIKTRGQQVTLRCSSQSGHNTVSWYQQALGQGPQFIFQYYREEENGRGNFPPRFSGLQFPNYSSELNVNALELDDSALYLCASSKGQGGPYYGYTFGSGTRLTVV.